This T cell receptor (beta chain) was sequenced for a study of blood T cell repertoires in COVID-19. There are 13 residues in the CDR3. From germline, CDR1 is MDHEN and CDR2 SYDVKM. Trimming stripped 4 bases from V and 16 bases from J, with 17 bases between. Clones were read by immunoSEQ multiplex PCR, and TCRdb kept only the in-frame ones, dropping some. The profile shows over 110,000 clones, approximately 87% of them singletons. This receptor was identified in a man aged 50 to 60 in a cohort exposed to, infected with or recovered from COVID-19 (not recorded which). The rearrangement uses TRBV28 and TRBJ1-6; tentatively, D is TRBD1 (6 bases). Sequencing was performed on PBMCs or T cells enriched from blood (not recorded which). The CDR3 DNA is TGTGCCAGCAGTTCGCCAGGCGACAGGAAACTCCACTTT. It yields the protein CASSSPGDRKLHF.